What follows are 7 T cell receptor beta chains derived from one specimen sequenced in a study of blood T cell repertoires in COVID-19. Sequenced by immunoSEQ multiplex PCR; TCRdb stores in-frame clones only, minus some. This table holds about 300,000 clones, more than 70% found once. The material sequenced was peripheral blood. The receptor source for this set is a woman aged 50 to 65 with acute or convalescent COVID-19.

The V gene is TRBV19, the J gene TRBJ2-5, with D possibly being TRBD1 (6 bases). Trimming shortened V by 5 bases and J by 4 bases, and 17 bases separated the two germline ends. The length of the CDR3 is 15 residues. Germline CDR1 reads LNHDA; CDR2 reads SQIVND (reference sequence). The CDR3 bases are TGTGCCAGTAGTCTCCAGGGGCATTGGTTAGAGACCCAGTACTTC. Protein: CASSLQGHWLETQYF.

The chain combines TRBV30 with TRBJ2-1; 10 nucleotides agree with TRBD1. The V and J ends lost 8 bases and 6 bases, in that order; junction bases with no gene match: 13. The germline V gene encodes CDR1 GTSNPN and CDR2 SVGIG (reference sequence). This CDR3 is built from 15 residues. Here the CDR3 DNA reads TGTGCCAGCCCCCAGACAGGGGGCGCGGTCAATGAGCAGTTCTTC. Translated: CASPQTGGAVNEQFF.

The chain uses TRBV5-6 and TRBJ1-1, with 8 bases fitting TRBD1. J lost 4 bases, V lost 6 bases, and 5 bases had no gene match. The germline CDR1 and CDR2 sequences are SGHDT and YYEEEE. The CDR3 sequence is 13 residues long. CDR3 loop: CASIITGGTEAFF. The CDR3 region has the DNA TGTGCCAGCATCATTACAGGGGGCACTGAAGCTTTCTTT.

This chain connects TRBV6-5 to TRBJ1-5; D possibly corresponds to TRBD1 (6 bases). This CDR3 contains 15 residues. V was cut by 6 bases and J by 0 bases, with 12 bases left in between. Per the germline V gene, CDR1 is MNHEY and CDR2 is SVGAGI. DNA for the CDR3: TGTGCCAGCAGGAGAGGGGGATATAGCAATCAGCCCCAGCATTTT. Its protein product is CASRRGGYSNQPQHF.

The J gene is TRBJ2-7, the V gene TRBV25-1, with 12 bases aligning to TRBD2. CDR3 length: 13 amino acids. The ends lost 7 bases at V and 3 bases at J; junction bases unmatched: 1. Per germline, CDR1 MGHDK and CDR2 SYGVNS. CDR3 DNA: TGTGCCAGCACGACTAGCGGGAGCTACGAGCAGTACTTC. Translating gives CASTTSGSYEQYF.

The chain links TRBV7-8 to TRBJ1-5; 8 nucleotides match TRBD1. Germline values: CDR1 SGHVS, CDR2 FQNEAQ. The CDR3 has 13 amino acids. Trimming removed 5 bases from V and 4 bases from J; junction bases left unmatched: 1. The CDR3 sequence is CASSGDRNQPQHF. Written as DNA, the CDR3 is TGTGCCAGCAGCGGGGACAGGAATCAGCCCCAGCATTTT.

V and J are TRBV4-1 and TRBJ1-3; D unclear. Germline V lookup: CDR1 MGHRA, CDR2 YSYEKL. The V and J ends lost 1 base and 0 bases respectively, with 13 bases between them. The CDR3 extends over 17 amino acids. This CDR3 is CASSQGVQVPSGNTIYF. The CDR3 DNA reads TGCGCCAGCAGCCAAGGGGTTCAGGTGCCCTCTGGAAACACCATATATTTT.